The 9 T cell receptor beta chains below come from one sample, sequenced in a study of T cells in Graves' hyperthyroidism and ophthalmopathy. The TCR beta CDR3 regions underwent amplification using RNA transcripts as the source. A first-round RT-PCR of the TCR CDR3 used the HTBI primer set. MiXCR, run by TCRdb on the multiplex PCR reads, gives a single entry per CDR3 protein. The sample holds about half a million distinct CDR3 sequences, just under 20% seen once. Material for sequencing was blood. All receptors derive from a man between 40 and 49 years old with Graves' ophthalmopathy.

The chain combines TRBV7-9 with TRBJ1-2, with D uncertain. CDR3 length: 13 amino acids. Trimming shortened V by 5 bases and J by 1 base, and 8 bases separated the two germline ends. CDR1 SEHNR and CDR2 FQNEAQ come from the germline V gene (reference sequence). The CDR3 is CASSASSNYGYTF. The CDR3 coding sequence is TGTGCCAGCAGCGCGTCGAGTAACTATGGCTACACCTTC.

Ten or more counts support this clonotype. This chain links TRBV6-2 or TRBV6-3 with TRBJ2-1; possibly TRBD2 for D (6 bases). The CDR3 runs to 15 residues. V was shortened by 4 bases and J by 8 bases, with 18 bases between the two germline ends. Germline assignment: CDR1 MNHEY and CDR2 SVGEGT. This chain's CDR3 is CASSSPGLYVDEQFF. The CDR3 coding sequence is TGTGCCAGCAGTTCCCCCGGACTATATGTCGATGAGCAGTTCTTC.

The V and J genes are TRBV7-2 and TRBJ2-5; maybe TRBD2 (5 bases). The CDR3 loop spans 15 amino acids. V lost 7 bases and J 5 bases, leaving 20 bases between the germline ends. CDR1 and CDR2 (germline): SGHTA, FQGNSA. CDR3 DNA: TGTGCCAGCACCCTTGTCAGCGGCCTAGGGGAGACCCAGTACTTC. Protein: CASTLVSGLGETQYF.

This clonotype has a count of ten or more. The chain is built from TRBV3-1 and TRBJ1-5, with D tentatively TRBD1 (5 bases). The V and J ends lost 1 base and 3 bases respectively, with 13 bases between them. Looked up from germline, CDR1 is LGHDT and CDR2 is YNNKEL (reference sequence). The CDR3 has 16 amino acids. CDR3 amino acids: CASSQGGGANNQPQHF. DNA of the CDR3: TGTGCCAGCAGCCAAGGGGGAGGGGCCAACAATCAGCCCCAGCATTTT. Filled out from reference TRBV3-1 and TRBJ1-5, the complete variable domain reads DTAVSQTPKYLVTQMGNDKSIKCEQNLGHDTMYWYKQDSKKFLKIMFSYNNKELIINETVPNRFSPKSPDKAHLNLHINSLELGDSAVYFCASSQGGGANNQPQHFGDGTRLSIL.

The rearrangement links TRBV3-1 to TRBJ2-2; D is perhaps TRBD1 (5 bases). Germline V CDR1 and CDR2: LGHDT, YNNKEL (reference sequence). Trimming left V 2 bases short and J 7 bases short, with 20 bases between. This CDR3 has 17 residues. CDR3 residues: CASSQHIRGRKIGELFF. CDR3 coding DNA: TGTGCCAGCAGCCAACATATAAGGGGTAGGAAGATCGGGGAGCTGTTTTTT.

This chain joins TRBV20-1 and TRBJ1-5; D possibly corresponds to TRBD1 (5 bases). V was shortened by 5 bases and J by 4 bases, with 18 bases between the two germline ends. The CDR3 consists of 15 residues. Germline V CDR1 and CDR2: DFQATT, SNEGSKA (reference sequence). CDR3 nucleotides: TGCAGTGCTTTCGGGGCAGACCCGGGGAATCAGCCCCAGCATTTT. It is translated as CSAFGADPGNQPQHF.

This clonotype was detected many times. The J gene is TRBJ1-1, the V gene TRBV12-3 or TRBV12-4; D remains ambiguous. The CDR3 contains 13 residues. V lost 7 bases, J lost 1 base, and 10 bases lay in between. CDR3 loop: CASIMNRNTEAFF. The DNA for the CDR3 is TGTGCCAGCATTATGAACAGGAACACTGAAGCTTTCTTT.

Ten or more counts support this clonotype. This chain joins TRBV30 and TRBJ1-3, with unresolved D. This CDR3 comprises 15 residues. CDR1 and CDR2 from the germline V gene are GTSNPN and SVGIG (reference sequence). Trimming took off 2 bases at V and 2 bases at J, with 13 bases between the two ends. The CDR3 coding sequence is TGTGCCTGGAGTTTAGGGAAAAGAACTGGAAACACCATATATTTT. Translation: CAWSLGKRTGNTIYF.

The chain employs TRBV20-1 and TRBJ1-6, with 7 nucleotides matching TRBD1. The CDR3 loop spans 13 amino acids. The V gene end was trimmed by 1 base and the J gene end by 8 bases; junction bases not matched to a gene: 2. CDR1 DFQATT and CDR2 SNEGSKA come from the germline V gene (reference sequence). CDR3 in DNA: TGCAGTGCTAGAGCCGGGACAGATTCACCCCTCCACTTT. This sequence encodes CSARAGTDSPLHF.